What follows describes a single TCR beta chain. The sample is drawn from a study of blood T cell repertoires in COVID-19. Repertoires were generated with immunoSEQ multiplex PCR, while TCRdb's copy carries only in-frame clones and drops some. This repertoire shows 20,000 or so clones, over 80% found once; its top ten account for about 3%. The specimen was peripheral blood. The sequence came from a human donor in a cohort sampled during active COVID-19.

CDR3 bases: TGCGCCAGCAGCTCCGGACTAGCGGGATCCTACAATGAGCAGTTCTTC. Its translation: CASSSGLAGSYNEQFF. J is TRBJ2-1 and V is TRBV5-1; 12 positions match TRBD2. This CDR3 is built from 16 residues. Germline loops: CDR1 SGHRS, CDR2 YFSETQ. The V segment lost 3 bases and the J segment 1 base; nucleotides outside the gene matches: 2.